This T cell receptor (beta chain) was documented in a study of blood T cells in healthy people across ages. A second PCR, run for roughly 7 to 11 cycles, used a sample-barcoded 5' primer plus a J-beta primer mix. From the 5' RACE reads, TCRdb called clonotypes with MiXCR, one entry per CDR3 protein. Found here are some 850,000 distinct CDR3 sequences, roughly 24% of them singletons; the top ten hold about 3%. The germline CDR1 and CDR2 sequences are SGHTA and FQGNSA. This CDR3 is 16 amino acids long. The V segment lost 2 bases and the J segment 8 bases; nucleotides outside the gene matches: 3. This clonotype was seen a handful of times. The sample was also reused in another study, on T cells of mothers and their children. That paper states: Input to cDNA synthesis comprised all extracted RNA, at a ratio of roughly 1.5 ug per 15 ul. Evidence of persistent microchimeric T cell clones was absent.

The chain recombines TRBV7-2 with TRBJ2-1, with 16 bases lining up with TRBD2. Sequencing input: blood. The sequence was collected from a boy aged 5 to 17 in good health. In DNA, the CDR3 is TGTGCCAGCAGCTTACAGGGACTAGCGGGGGGGCATGAGCAGTTCTTC. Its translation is CASSLQGLAGGHEQFF.